A single sample gave rise to the 21 T cell receptor beta chains below, sequenced in a study of T cells in Graves' hyperthyroidism and ophthalmopathy. There were TCR beta CDR3 regions amplified from RNA transcripts. TCR CDR3 regions were first amplified by RT-PCR with HTBI primers. Via MiXCR, TCRdb re-called the multiplex PCR reads, giving one row per CDR3 protein. The table lists about 760,000 distinct CDR3 sequences, over 35% of them singletons. Specimen: blood. The receptors originated from a woman aged 40 to 49 with Graves' hyperthyroidism.

This clonotype occurred a few times. The chain joins TRBV25-1 to TRBJ2-7, with a possible D match to TRBD2 (7 bases). This CDR3 comprises 15 residues. Germline V CDR1 and CDR2: MGHDK, SYGVNS. The V end was cut by 5 bases, the J end by 3 bases, with 17 bases between. CDR3 in amino acids: CASSFASGGGYEQYF. CDR3 DNA sequence: TGTGCCAGCAGTTTTGCTAGCGGAGGGGGCTACGAGCAGTACTTC.

This clonotype was observed a few times. The V gene is TRBV6-6, the J gene TRBJ1-5, with D possibly being TRBD1 (6 bases). The V end lost 7 bases, the J end lost 0 bases, and 22 bases lay between the germline ends. The CDR3 is made up of 18 amino acids. CDR1 and CDR2 from the germline V gene are MNHNY and SVGAGI (reference sequence). CDR3 nucleotide sequence: TGTGCCAGCACCTGGGCCGTCTCTGGGGGGCTTAGCAATCAGCCCCAGCATTTT. Its translation: CASTWAVSGGLSNQPQHF.

V is TRBV11-2 and J is TRBJ1-1; 7 nucleotides line up with TRBD1. The germline V gene encodes CDR1 SGHAT and CDR2 FQNNGV. The CDR3 runs 14 residues. Trimming took 4 bases from V and 5 from J; bases not matched to a gene: 7. CDR3 DNA: TGTGCCAGCAGCTCAAACAGGGGCGGGACTGAAGCTTTCTTT. This encodes CASSSNRGGTEAFF.

This clonotype has a handful of counts. The chain carries TRBV10-3 and TRBJ2-5; either TRBD1 or TRBD2 may supply D (6 bases each). CDR3 length equals 17 residues. Deletions cut 3 bases from V and 5 bases from J, with 22 bases between. Germline V gives CDR1 ENHRY, CDR2 SYGVKD. CDR3 residues: CAISDPGGVRGSETQYF. For the CDR3, the DNA is TGTGCCATCAGTGACCCCGGGGGTGTCAGGGGCTCGGAGACCCAGTACTTC.

The rearrangement uses TRBV2 and TRBJ2-2; D unclear. The germline V gene has CDR1 SNHLY and CDR2 FYNNEI. The CDR3 contains 15 residues. V was shortened by 5 bases and J by 8 bases, with 18 bases between the two germline ends. This CDR3 reads CASSLETFFSGELFF. The CDR3 bases are TGTGCCAGCAGTTTGGAAACATTCTTTAGTGGGGAGCTGTTTTTT.

In regard to this clonotype: A read error may explain this, as a much larger clone is one base away. This chain uses TRBV19 with TRBJ2-2, with unresolved D. This CDR3 is 13 amino acids long. CDR1 LNHDA and CDR2 SQIVND come from the germline V gene (reference sequence). CDR3 coding DNA: TGTGGCAGCCTCTTGGCGAACACCGGGGAGCTGTTTTTT. It encodes CGSLLANTGELFF.

This chain joins TRBV2 and TRBJ1-1; 7 positions match TRBD1. Looked up from germline, CDR1 is SNHLY and CDR2 is FYNNEI. The trim removed 6 bases at V and 1 base at J, leaving 5 bases unmatched. This CDR3 is built from 14 residues. CDR3 sequence: CASSGQDRNTEAFF. In nucleotides, the CDR3 is TGTGCCAGCAGCGGACAGGATCGGAACACTGAAGCTTTCTTT.

V gene TRBV5-1 combines with J gene TRBJ1-6, with D unclear. Germline V gene sequence: CDR1 SGHRS, CDR2 YFSETQ. Trimming removed 4 bases from V and 4 bases from J, with 15 bases in between. The CDR3 has 16 residues. The CDR3 loop reads CASSQDRTSYNSPLHF. In DNA, the CDR3 is TGCGCCAGCAGCCAAGACCGGACTTCTTATAATTCACCCCTCCACTTT. The full variable domain, its missing parts supplied by reference TRBV5-1 and TRBJ1-6, is KAGVTQTPRYLIKTRGQQVTLSCSPISGHRSVSWYQQTPGQGLQFLFEYFSETQRNKGNFPGRFSGRQFSNSRSEMNVSTLELGDSALYLCASSQDRTSYNSPLHFGNGTRLTVT.

This clonotype was seen a handful of times. The CDR3 ends on some other residue instead of the conserved phenylalanine or tryptophan, so this is likely a read error. The chain has TRBV6-2 or TRBV6-3 and TRBJ1-1; D remains unclear. Trimming removed 2 bases from V and 8 bases from J, with 12 bases in between. CDR1 is MNHEY and CDR2 is SVGEGT in the germline V gene. The length of the CDR3 is 13 residues. In DNA form, the CDR3 reads TGTGCCAGCAGTTACGTTACAAGCTCGGAAGCTTTCTTA. Its protein is CASSYVTSSEAFL.

This chain connects TRBV20-1 to TRBJ1-5, with D possibly matching TRBD1 (6 bases). The CDR3 covers 12 residues. V dropped 5 bases and J dropped 7 bases, with 12 bases sitting between them. Germline-derived CDR1 and CDR2 are DFQATT and SNEGSKA (reference sequence). CDR3 sequence (DNA): TGCAGTGCTGTGACAGGCTCCCAGCCCCAGCATTTT. Its translation: CSAVTGSQPQHF.

This clonotype has only one observation. A single base separates this from a much larger clone, so it may be a read error. As the CDR3 is not closed by the conserved phenylalanine or tryptophan, this likely results from a read error. The genes are TRBV10-3 and TRBJ1-1; D remains ambiguous. CDR1 is ENHRY, CDR2 SYGVKD, per germline. The V and J ends lost 2 bases and 8 bases respectively, with 12 bases between them. The CDR3 extends over 13 amino acids. CDR3 sequence: CAISETPTEEAFS. The DNA for the CDR3 is TGTGCCATCAGTGAGACACCGACCGAAGAAGCTTTCTCT.

This clonotype was detected many times. A much larger clonotype is one base distant, so this may be a read error. The rearrangement joins TRBV7-9 to TRBJ1-1, with no clear D. This CDR3 contains 13 residues. The germline CDR1 and CDR2 sequences are SEHNR and FQNEAQ (reference sequence). Trimming took 3 bases from V and 1 from J, leaving 6 bases between them. The DNA for the CDR3 is TGTGCCAGCAGCTTTGAGAGGAACACTGAAGCTTTCTTT. Protein product: CASSFERNTEAFF.

Comments on this clonotype: A much larger clone sits a single nucleotide away, making a read error possible. V is TRBV12-3 or TRBV12-4 and J is TRBJ2-6, with D possibly TRBD2 on 6 matching bases. There are 16 residues in the CDR3. CDR3 DNA: TGTGCCAGCAGCCCCGGAGGGAGCTCTGGGGCCAACGCCCTGACTTTC. As protein: CASSPGGSSGANALTF.

At least ten counts were recorded for this clonotype. The chain combines TRBV29-1 with TRBJ2-5; 7 nucleotides agree with TRBD2. V was clipped by 5 bases and J by 5 bases; unmatched bases: 5. The CDR3 spans 12 residues. In germline, CDR1 is SQVTM, CDR2 ANQGSEA. As DNA, the CDR3 is TGCAGCGTTTTGGGGGGGACGGAGACCCAGTACTTC. Protein: CSVLGGTETQYF.

The chain recombines TRBV20-1 with TRBJ2-1; 8 bases map to TRBD1. V was pared by 5 bases and J by 5 bases, with 8 bases of the junction left unmatched. Germline CDR1 and CDR2: DFQATT and SNEGSKA (reference sequence). The CDR3 is 14 residues long. The CDR3 nucleotides read TGCAGTGCTCGCAGGGGGCCGGCCCACAATGAGCAGTTCTTC. It is translated as CSARRGPAHNEQFF.

The chain combines TRBV15 with TRBJ1-2, with unresolved D. Looked up from germline, CDR1 is LNHNV and CDR2 is YYDKDF (reference sequence). The V end lost 3 bases, the J end lost 2 bases, and 10 bases lay between the germline ends. This CDR3 has 14 residues. The CDR3 reads CATSSTENNYGYTF. In DNA form, the CDR3 reads TGTGCCACCAGCAGTACAGAAAACAACTATGGCTACACCTTC.

This clonotype was detected ten times or more. V gene TRBV10-3 combines with J gene TRBJ2-7; TRBD1 agrees at 9 bases. With V trimmed by 4 bases and J by 5 bases, 15 bases remained unmatched. CDR3 length: 17 residues. Germline-derived CDR1 and CDR2 are ENHRY and SYGVKD. CDR3 region: CAISGNKPGTGNDEQYF. DNA for the CDR3: TGTGCCATCAGTGGGAATAAGCCCGGGACAGGGAATGACGAGCAGTACTTC.

Ten or more counts support this clonotype. The chain is built from TRBV20-1 and TRBJ1-5; D is unresolved. Looked up from germline, CDR1 is DFQATT and CDR2 is SNEGSKA (reference sequence). Trimming pared 5 bases from V and 3 bases from J, leaving 17 bases between. The CDR3 contains 15 residues. This chain's CDR3 is CSAQPPGGLNQPQHF. In DNA, the CDR3 is TGCAGTGCTCAGCCCCCCGGAGGGCTCAATCAGCCCCAGCATTTT.

This clonotype was detected many times. The CDR3: CATTEAGTGGTGELFF. As DNA, the CDR3 is TGTGCCACCACGGAGGCCGGGACAGGGGGCACCGGGGAGCTGTTTTTT. The rearrangement joins TRBV24-1 to TRBJ2-2; 11 bases align to TRBD1. CDR3 length: 16 amino acids. The germline gives CDR1 KGHDR, CDR2 SFDVKD. The V segment lost 8 bases and the J segment 4 bases; nucleotides outside the gene matches: 8.

As for this clonotype: With a much larger clone just one base away, this may be a read error. The CDR3 sequence is CASSREGPTNEELFF. The DNA of the CDR3 is TGTGCCAGCAGTCGCGAAGGTCCAACTAATGAAGAACTGTTTTTT. The chain employs TRBV2 and TRBJ1-4; D not certain. The CDR3 spans 15 residues. Germline assignment: CDR1 SNHLY and CDR2 FYNNEI. Variable domain in full (rest from reference TRBV2 and TRBJ1-4): EPEVTQTPSHQVTQMGQEVILRCVPISNHLYFYWYRQILGQKVEFLVSFYNNEISEKSEIFDDQFSVERPDGSNFTLKIRSTKLEDSAMYFCASSREGPTNEELFFGSGTQLSVL.

This clonotype has ten or more counts. V usage is TRBV5-4 and J usage is TRBJ2-7; D is undetermined. The CDR3 consists of 15 residues. Germline values: CDR1 SGHNT, CDR2 YYREEE (reference sequence). The ends were cut back, 0 bases at V and 1 base at J, with 11 bases in the middle. CDR3 protein: CASSLEYGPSYEQYF. CDR3 bases: TGTGCCAGCAGCTTGGAGTACGGGCCGTCCTACGAGCAGTACTTC.